This TCR beta chain appears in the sequencing data of a study of shared clonotypes between healthy human individuals. Of note for this clone: Its antigen remains unidentified.

Overall study results and limits: A generally larger estimated richness was seen in naive subsets than in memory subsets.

The assay was immunoSEQ multiplex PCR, and TCRdb's table has in-frame clones only and misses some. The sample records approximately 1,500,000 clones, 98% being singletons. V trimming: 1 base; J trimming: 7 bases; junction bases outside the gene matches: 9. The CDR3 loop spans 16 amino acids. CDR1 is SGHRS and CDR2 is YFSETQ in the germline V gene. The clonotype was recovered from a man in his thirties or forties in good health. Input material: naive CD4+ T cells sorted from blood. As for subset: CD45RA+ positively selected. The chain has TRBV5-1 and TRBJ2-2, with 8 bases matching TRBD2. CDR3 in DNA: TGCGCCAGCAGCTTGAGGACTAGCCGAGAGATCGGGGAGCTGTTTTTT. The encoded protein is CASSLRTSREIGELFF.